The TCR beta chain described here comes from a study of blood T cell repertoires in COVID-19 (dated by TCRdb to about 2020). General notes on the study: Samples covering the acute and convalescent phases of COVID-19 were provided by collaborators in the United States, Italy and Spain. The prospective study material was composed of cDNA or gDNA derived from T cells, B-cell-depleted T cells, or PBMCs. The dataset comprised deeply sampled blood TCRbeta repertoires from subjects exposed to, actively infected with, or recovered from COVID-19. The repertoires were made available in a free public database intended to serve as a resource for research on the immune response to SARS-CoV-2. Samples were obtained from the ongoing ImmuneRACE study (first 160 participants) and from about 1,300 subjects provided by 6 global collaborators. A de-identified subject ID, COVID-19 status, age in years and sex were almost always included in the sample metadata. HLA class I and class II types, where available, came from metadata supplied by the sample provider rather than from assay-based typing.

Including cysteine and phenylalanine, the CDR3 has 18 amino acids. Only the CDR3 DNA stays, 54 bases, in frame from base 1. Study-level results and caveats: Clinical and demographic metadata were provided uncurated, with the amount varying by source and participant.

As concerns this clone: The clone's antigen remains unknown. There are no base qualities to consult, and no much larger clone falls within one base.

Collaborating institutions collected whole blood in K2EDTA tubes following their own protocols. For TCRbeta analysis, collaborator samples were shipped as frozen whole blood, as isolated PBMCs, or as DNA extracted from either sample type. TCRbeta CDR3 regions were amplified from genomic DNA by means of the immunoSEQ Assay, a bias-controlled multiplex PCR. Regarding the original processing steps: Within the assay, amplification of reference gene primers was used to estimate how many nucleated cells each sample contained. To quantify the absolute abundance of each unique TCRbeta CDR3 rearrangement, sequence reads were collapsed and filtered. For each sample, productive Simpson clonality was calculated as the square root of Simpson's diversity index over productive rearrangements. The table comes from immuneACCESS by way of TCRdb, which keeps in-frame sequences with V and J called. Part of the clones is missing from these tables; in studies checked, under half for an unresolved V gene and the rest for unknown reasons. The V and J calls and the clone size are those of that table, but D and trimming were determined from the DNA. Across this sample there are about 200,000 clones, with 84% seen only once. The ten top clones hold 9.5% to 10% of the sample.

The chain was built from TRBV21-1 and TRBJ1-6; TRBD1, the table's D call, lacks a check against the DNA. TRBV21-1 is assigned pseudogene status. This receptor was identified in a man aged 50-60 years with active or convalescent COVID-19. Sample: peripheral blood. The CDR3 here reads CASSKDPTGSSYNSPLHF. The bases read TGTGCCAGCAGCAAGGACCCGACAGGGAGCTCCTATAATTCACCCCTCCACTTT.